The 21 T cell receptor beta chains listed next were all sequenced from one sample in a study of human T cells and chemical hapten exposure. Time point given: patch test 1, 2 weeks after DPC sensitization. Treatment meaning: therapeutic diphenylcyclopropenone sensitization with weekly scalp DPC. Via MiXCR, TCRdb re-called the RACE reads, giving one row per CDR3 protein. The sample lists 180,000 or so distinct CDR3 sequences, around 15% occurring once. Sequencing was performed on whole blood, taken in connection with sensitization to the hapten diphenylcyclopropenone (DPC). These receptors were collected from a woman in her twenties or thirties with alopecia areata. Some clones in this sample may be carry-over from other donors' samples.

In this sample, this clonotype turned up a few times. This chain uses TRBV7-2 with TRBJ2-1, with a weak D call TRBD2 (6 bases). This CDR3 region has 14 residues. CDR1 SGHTA and CDR2 FQGNSA come from the germline V gene. V lost 5 bases, J lost 4 bases, and 12 bases lay in between. The CDR3 region is CASSLSGKYNEQFF. CDR3 DNA: TGTGCCAGCAGCCTTAGCGGAAAGTACAATGAGCAGTTCTTC.

This clonotype showed up just a few times. The CDR3 reads CASSYKQVDTEAFF. DNA of the CDR3: TGTGCCAGCAGTTACAAACAGGTTGACACTGAAGCTTTCTTT. V usage is TRBV6-6 and J usage is TRBJ1-1, with D possibly being TRBD1 (5 bases). V was pared by 2 bases and J by 3 bases, with 10 bases between. Germline V gene lookup returns CDR1 MNHNY and CDR2 SVGAGI (reference sequence). CDR3 length: 14 residues.

This CDR3 reads CASSFLDAYEQYF. CDR3 in DNA: TGTGCCAGCAGTTTCCTGGACGCCTACGAGCAGTACTTC. The chain couples TRBV28 to TRBJ2-7; no reliable D call. The V gene lost 3 bases and the J gene lost 2 bases, with 8 bases spanning the gap. The CDR3 covers 13 residues. CDR1 MDHEN and CDR2 SYDVKM come from the germline V gene.

V usage is TRBV19 and J usage is TRBJ1-5; D gene unclear. The CDR3 covers 14 residues. Germline V gene data show CDR1 as LNHDA and CDR2 as SQIVND (reference sequence). V lost 7 bases, J lost 3 bases, and 13 bases lay in between. CDR3 region: CASMGRRSNQPQHF. The CDR3 nucleotides are TGTGCCAGTATGGGAAGGAGATCCAATCAGCCCCAGCATTTT.

At least ten counts were recorded for this clonotype. The J gene is TRBJ2-1, the V gene TRBV28; tentatively, D is TRBD2 (5 bases). This CDR3 is 12 amino acids long. Germline assignment: CDR1 MDHEN and CDR2 SYDVKM. Trimming shortened V by 2 bases and J by 9 bases, and 8 bases separated the two germline ends. The CDR3 here is CASSLGLTEQFF. The CDR3, as DNA: TGTGCCAGCAGTTTAGGACTTACTGAGCAGTTCTTC.

This clonotype was counted ten times or more. The chain joins TRBV12-5 to TRBJ2-2; possibly TRBD1 for D (5 bases). The CDR3 loop spans 17 amino acids. CDR1 and CDR2 from the germline V gene are LGHNT and FRNRAP. The V end lost 3 bases, the J end lost 6 bases, and 20 bases lay between the germline ends. Written as DNA, the CDR3 is TGTGCTAGTGGTTTCTCACGGCAGGGAACCCATCCCGGGGAGCTGTTTTTT. Amino acids: CASGFSRQGTHPGELFF.

This clonotype was observed at least ten times. The gene calls are TRBV29-1 and TRBJ1-2, with a possible D match to TRBD1 (5 bases). The CDR3 sequence is 12 residues long. Germline CDR1 and CDR2: SQVTM and ANQGSEA. CDR3 coding DNA: TGCAGTATACGGGGGGAGGGACATGGCTACACCTTC. It specifies CSIRGEGHGYTF.

This clonotype was seen once. It is likely a read error, because the conserved phenylalanine at the end of the CDR3 is missing. This rearrangement joins TRBV7-9 to TRBJ2-1, with D possibly matching TRBD1 (6 bases). Germline CDR1 and CDR2: SEHNR and FQNEAQ (reference sequence). The V gene lost 1 base and the J gene lost 6 bases, with 16 bases spanning the gap. CDR3 length equals 16 residues. The CDR3 region has the DNA TGTGCCAGCAGCTTAGAAGCGGACAGCCGTGTCAATGAGCAGTTCTTA. It is translated as CASSLEADSRVNEQFL.

This clonotype has a handful of counts. The chain employs TRBV7-9 and TRBJ2-3; TRBD2 might be the D (5 bases). CDR1 and CDR2 (germline): SEHNR, FQNEAQ (reference sequence). The CDR3 runs 14 residues. V was shortened by 5 bases and J by 2 bases, with 11 bases between the two germline ends. The CDR3 is CASSPGVDTDTQYF. The CDR3 bases are TGTGCCAGCAGCCCCGGGGTTGACACAGATACGCAGTATTTT.

This clonotype turned up a few times. V and J are TRBV29-1 and TRBJ2-3; TRBD2 matches 8 bases. Germline V gene sequence: CDR1 SQVTM, CDR2 ANQGSEA. V lost 7 bases and J lost 0; bases outside the gene matches: 9. The CDR3 sequence is 15 residues long. The DNA for the CDR3 is TGCAGCGCTGACGGGAGCGGGGGAAGCACAGATACGCAGTATTTT. Protein: CSADGSGGSTDTQYF.

This clonotype was seen only a few times. This chain uses TRBV3-1 with TRBJ2-2; D is unclear. There are 15 residues in the CDR3. The germline V and J ends were trimmed by 4 bases and 5 bases, with 14 bases remaining between them. CDR1 and CDR2 (germline): LGHDT, YNNKEL (reference sequence). The CDR3 DNA is TGTGCCAGCAGCCCGACGGACCTTGGGACCGGGGAGCTGTTTTTT. This codes for CASSPTDLGTGELFF.

CDR3: CAISGAMRRHGESSYNEQFF. The CDR3 nucleotides read TGTGCCATCAGCGGGGCCATGCGGCGTCATGGGGAGAGCTCCTACAATGAGCAGTTCTTC. The chain links TRBV10-3 to TRBJ2-1; either TRBD1 or TRBD2 may fit D (5 bases each). Germline V CDR1 and CDR2: ENHRY, SYGVKD. CDR3 length: 20 amino acids. The ends were cut back, 6 bases at V and 0 bases at J, with 27 bases in the middle.

This clonotype has more than one count but fewer than ten. The rearrangement joins TRBV29-1 to TRBJ2-7, with a tentative D call TRBD1 (6 bases). Germline assignment: CDR1 SQVTM and CDR2 ANQGSEA. V was pared by 4 bases and J by 3 bases, with 13 bases between. This CDR3 contains 13 residues. CDR3 sequence reads: CSVADRGNYEQYF. The CDR3, as DNA: TGCAGCGTTGCGGACAGAGGAAACTACGAGCAGTACTTC.

J is TRBJ1-1 and V is TRBV20-1, with a tentative D call TRBD1 (5 bases). The CDR3 extends over 14 amino acids. Between the trimmed V and J ends, which lost 0 bases and 3 bases, there was a span of 11 bases. Germline V gene sequence: CDR1 DFQATT, CDR2 SNEGSKA (reference sequence). CDR3 amino acids: CSARDSGRHTEAFF. The CDR3 coding sequence is TGCAGTGCTAGAGATTCAGGGAGGCACACTGAAGCTTTCTTT.

The chain employs TRBV30 and TRBJ2-7; TRBD1 or TRBD2 may be the D gene (5 bases each). Per germline, CDR1 GTSNPN and CDR2 SVGIG (reference sequence). The ends were cut back, 3 bases at V and 2 bases at J, with 11 bases in the middle. The CDR3 is 13 residues long. The CDR3 bases are TGTGCCTGGAGGCCGGGACGGACCTACGAGCAGTACTTC. This codes for CAWRPGRTYEQYF.

The CDR3 here is CASRTGANTGELFF. CDR3 DNA: TGTGCCAGCAGGACAGGAGCGAACACCGGGGAGCTGTTTTTT. The chain uses TRBV7-9 and TRBJ2-2; perhaps TRBD1 as D (6 bases). The V gene's germline CDR1 is SEHNR and CDR2 FQNEAQ (reference sequence). This CDR3 is built from 14 residues. Trimming shortened V by 6 bases and J by 0 bases, and 8 bases separated the two germline ends.

J is TRBJ1-4 and V is TRBV11-2, with D tentatively TRBD1 (5 bases). CDR3 length: 14 residues. CDR1 SGHAT and CDR2 FQNNGV come from the germline V gene. The ends were cut back, 2 bases at V and 8 bases at J, with 12 bases in the middle. CDR3 DNA sequence: TGTGCCAGCAGCTTAATGGGGGTACAGGAAAAACTGTTTTTT. Residues: CASSLMGVQEKLFF.

This clonotype was detected ten times or more. This chain uses TRBV18 with TRBJ1-2; 7 bases are a match to TRBD1. The CDR3 runs 16 residues. J was trimmed by 0 bases and V by 3 bases; bases with no gene match: 7. Germline V gene data show CDR1 as KGHSH and CDR2 as LQKENI. The CDR3 DNA sequence: TGTGCCAGCTCACCCACGACAGGGTCGACTAACTATGGCTACACCTTC. It specifies CASSPTTGSTNYGYTF. Drawing the rest from reference TRBV18 and TRBJ1-2, the complete variable domain is NAGVMQNPRHLVRRRGQEARLRCSPMKGHSHVYWYRQLPEEGLKFMVYLQKENIIDESGMPKERFSAEFPKEGPSILRIQQVVRGDSAAYFCASSPTTGSTNYGYTFGSGTRLTVV.

The chain links TRBV11-2 to TRBJ2-3; D not resolved. The germline V and J ends were trimmed by 3 bases and 6 bases, with 10 bases remaining between them. Germline V gives CDR1 SGHAT, CDR2 FQNNGV. CDR3 length equals 13 residues. The CDR3 coding sequence is TGTGCCAGCAGCTTTCTTTCGTCCGATACGCAGTATTTT. It is translated as CASSFLSSDTQYF.

The chain employs TRBV10-3 and TRBJ1-5; perhaps TRBD1 as D (5 bases). Germline V CDR1 and CDR2: ENHRY, SYGVKD. CDR3 size: 14 residues. V shed 4 bases and J shed 2 bases, with 9 bases lying between them. The CDR3 protein is CAISVGDGNQPQHF. The CDR3, as DNA: TGTGCCATCAGTGTGGGGGACGGCAATCAGCCCCAGCATTTT.

This clonotype was observed a handful of times. The V and J genes are TRBV28 and TRBJ1-4; 9 nucleotides agree with TRBD1. V dropped 5 bases and J dropped 5; count of bases not matched to a gene: 12. There are 17 residues in the CDR3. Germline CDR1 reads MDHEN; CDR2 reads SYDVKM. CDR3 amino acids: CASSLFYRGLGNEKLFF. Here the CDR3 DNA reads TGTGCCAGCAGTCTATTCTACAGGGGGCTCGGAAATGAAAAACTGTTTTTT.